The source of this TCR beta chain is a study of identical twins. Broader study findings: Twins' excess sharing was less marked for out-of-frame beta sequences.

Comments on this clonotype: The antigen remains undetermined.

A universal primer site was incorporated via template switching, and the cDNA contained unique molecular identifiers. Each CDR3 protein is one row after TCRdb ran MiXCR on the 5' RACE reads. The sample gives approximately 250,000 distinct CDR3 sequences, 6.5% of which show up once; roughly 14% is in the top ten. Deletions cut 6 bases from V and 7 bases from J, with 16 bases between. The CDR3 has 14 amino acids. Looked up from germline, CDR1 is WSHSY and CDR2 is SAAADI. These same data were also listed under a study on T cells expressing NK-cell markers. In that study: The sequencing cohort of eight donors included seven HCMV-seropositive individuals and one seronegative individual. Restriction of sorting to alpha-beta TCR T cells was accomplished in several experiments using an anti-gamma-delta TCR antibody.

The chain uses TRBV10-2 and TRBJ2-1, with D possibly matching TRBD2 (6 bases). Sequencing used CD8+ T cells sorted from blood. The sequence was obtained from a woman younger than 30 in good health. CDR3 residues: CASSLSEGLNEQFF. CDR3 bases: TGCGCCAGCAGCCTGTCGGAGGGGTTGAATGAGCAGTTCTTC.